One sample yielded the 11 T cell receptor beta chains listed below, sequenced in a study of cytomegalovirus exposure and HLA in healthy donors. Vbeta (60) and Jbeta (13) primers were used in the PCR. Clones were sequenced by immunoSEQ multiplex PCR, and TCRdb holds only the in-frame ones, with some missing. The table lists 150,000 to 250,000 clones, 79% of them singletons. The source material was PBMCs. These receptor sequences come from a woman aged 25 to 39 in good health and CMV-seropositive.

V gene TRBV9 combines with J gene TRBJ2-3, with 9 positions matching TRBD1. The germline CDR1 and CDR2 sequences are SGDLS and YYNGEE. CDR3 size: 14 residues. Losses at the gene ends were 4 bases for V and 4 bases for J; bases not matched to a gene: 4. The CDR3 is CASSTTGGSDTQYF. The CDR3 DNA reads as TGTGCCAGCAGCACAACAGGGGGCTCAGATACGCAGTATTTT. The full variable domain, completed using reference TRBV9 and TRBJ2-3, is DSGVTQTPKHLITATGQRVTLRCSPRSGDLSVYWYQQSLDQGLQFLIQYYNGEERAKGNILERFSAQQFPDLHSELNLSSLELGDSALYFCASSTTGGSDTQYFGPGTRLTVL.

The V and J genes are TRBV6-5 and TRBJ2-3; 9 bases align to TRBD1. The junction had 9 bases not matched to a gene; V was cut back by 6 bases and J by 8 bases. Germline assignment: CDR1 MNHEY and CDR2 SVGAGI. This CDR3 has 14 amino acids. CDR3 loop: CASSPGTGTGTQYF. The CDR3, as DNA: TGTGCCAGCAGCCCCGGGACAGGGACGGGTACGCAGTATTTT.

The sample holds a few counts of this clone. V is TRBV4-1 and J is TRBJ2-7; 7 positions agree with TRBD1. The CDR3 is 14 amino acids. Germline lookup yields CDR1 MGHRA and CDR2 YSYEKL. With V trimmed by 8 bases and J by 4 bases, 11 bases remained unmatched. CDR3 DNA sequence: TGCGCCAGCCGAGCTAGGACAGGCGAATACGAGCAGTACTTC. Its protein product is CASRARTGEYEQYF.

This clone showed up just once. This chain connects TRBV5-1 to TRBJ2-3; 7 bases match TRBD1. With 5 bases clipped from V and 1 base from J, the junction kept 7 bases outside the gene matches. The CDR3 contains 15 residues. Looked up from germline, CDR1 is SGHRS and CDR2 is YFSETQ. Here the CDR3 DNA reads TGCGCCAGCAGTAGACAGGGATTAGGCACAGATACGCAGTATTTT. This encodes CASSRQGLGTDTQYF.

The rearrangement links TRBV5-4 to TRBJ2-7, with TRBD2 matching over 14 bases. Germline trimming cut 5 bases from V and 2 bases from J; bases unmatched to any gene: 3. Germline values: CDR1 SGHNT, CDR2 YYREEE (reference sequence). The CDR3 is 15 amino acids. The CDR3 sequence is CASRGTSGSPYEQYF. The CDR3 nucleotides are TGTGCCAGCAGGGGGACTAGCGGGAGCCCCTACGAGCAGTACTTC.

The chain uses TRBV5-1 and TRBJ1-6, with 9 nucleotides matching TRBD1. The CDR3 length is 13 residues. Germline trimming cut 7 bases from V and 9 bases from J; bases unmatched to any gene: 5. CDR1 and CDR2 from the germline V gene are SGHRS and YFSETQ. The CDR3 is CASRDRESSPLHF. For the CDR3, the DNA is TGCGCCAGCCGGGACAGGGAGAGTTCACCCCTCCACTTT.

J is TRBJ2-5 and V is TRBV5-8; D is unresolved. Looked up from germline, CDR1 is SGHTS and CDR2 is YDEGEE. Trimming removed 1 base at V and 3 bases at J, with 10 bases between. The CDR3 sequence is 14 residues long. Here the CDR3 DNA reads TGTGCCAGCAGCTTGCGACTTAGAGAAGAGACCCAGTACTTC. Translated: CASSLRLREETQYF.

This chain joins TRBV9 and TRBJ1-3; tentatively, D is TRBD1 (6 bases). Trimming removed 7 bases from V and 0 bases from J, with 17 bases in between. Germline V CDR1 and CDR2: SGDLS, YYNGEE. This CDR3 has 16 amino acids. The DNA for the CDR3 is TGTGCCAGCGGGGGGGGCAGGAGTGACTCTGGAAACACCATATATTTT. Translated: CASGGGRSDSGNTIYF.

This clone was recorded a few times. The chain joins TRBV27 to TRBJ1-4; no reliable D call. Germline CDR1 reads MNHEY; CDR2 reads SMNVEV (reference sequence). The germline V and J ends were trimmed by 1 base and 2 bases, with 8 bases remaining between them. The CDR3 consists of 15 residues. As DNA, the CDR3 is TGTGCCAGCAGTTTATACCGGGAGACTAATGAAAAACTGTTTTTT. Amino acids: CASSLYRETNEKLFF.

This clone was observed a single time. The chain is built from TRBV7-8 and TRBJ2-7; unclear D gene. Germline V gene lookup returns CDR1 SGHVS and CDR2 FQNEAQ. CDR3 size: 13 residues. V was pared by 1 base and J by 2 bases, with 6 bases between. The CDR3 DNA reads as TGTGCCAGCAGCTTAGTTGGGCCCTACGAGCAGTACTTC. It codes for CASSLVGPYEQYF.

The chain combines TRBV18 with TRBJ2-3; 7 bases fit TRBD2. This CDR3 has 15 residues. After removal of 1 base from V and 3 bases from J, the junction contained 4 bases not matched to a gene. Germline assignment: CDR1 KGHSH and CDR2 LQKENI. CDR3 DNA: TGTGCCAGCTCACCACTAAGCGGGACTACAGATACGCAGTATTTT. This sequence encodes CASSPLSGTTDTQYF.